Shown below are 3 T cell receptor beta chains from a single sample sequenced in a study of T-cell reconstitution after alpha-beta-depleted transplantation in children. The TCRbeta library incorporated unique molecular identifiers. One entry per CDR3 protein results from TCRdb running MiXCR on the PCR reads. The repertoire includes about 470,000 distinct CDR3 sequences, around two fifths of them detected once, and 27% sits in the top ten. The sequenced sample was PBMCs, obtained before TCRalphabeta/CD19-depleted stem cell transplant. The receptor set was obtained from a girl aged 2 to 9 with aplastic anemia, due to receive a stem cell transplant.

The chain is built from TRBV20-1 and TRBJ2-1, with 8 bases matching TRBD2. Germline loops: CDR1 DFQATT, CDR2 SNEGSKA (reference sequence). J was trimmed by 0 bases and V by 0 bases; bases with no gene match: 10. The CDR3 consists of 18 residues. CDR3 protein: CSARDWRGAPSSYNEQFF. As DNA, the CDR3 is TGCAGTGCTAGAGATTGGCGGGGGGCCCCTAGCTCCTACAATGAGCAGTTCTTC.

This clonotype turned up a few times. The chain has TRBV5-6 and TRBJ2-7; D is possibly TRBD2 (6 bases). Germline V gives CDR1 SGHDT, CDR2 YYEEEE. Trimming shortened V by 6 bases and J by 2 bases, and 12 bases separated the two germline ends. The CDR3 covers 13 residues. The CDR3 loop is CASTAGLAYEQYF. As DNA, the CDR3 is TGTGCCAGCACCGCGGGACTGGCCTACGAGCAGTACTTC.

This clonotype was seen only a few times. CDR3 amino acids: CAISESMGGSTGELFF. CDR3 bases: TGTGCCATCAGTGAGTCGATGGGGGGATCCACCGGGGAGCTGTTTTTT. The J gene is TRBJ2-2, the V gene TRBV10-3; possible D gene TRBD2, 6 bases. The CDR3 covers 16 residues. The ends were cut back, 0 bases at V and 4 bases at J, with 12 bases in the middle. The germline gives CDR1 ENHRY, CDR2 SYGVKD.